A selection of T cell receptor beta chains follows, all from one sample in a study of T cells after yellow fever vaccination. TCRdb reprocessed the 5' RACE reads with MiXCR, giving one entry per CDR3 protein. The top ten clones hold about 0.85% of a sample with some 250,000 distinct CDR3 sequences, about 7% of them seen once. This specimen was CD4+ T cells sorted from PBMCs, taken 15 days after the yellow fever booster vaccination. The receptors stem from a man aged 25-45 years who received the YFV17D yellow fever vaccine. CDR3s include the opening cysteine and the closing phenylalanine or tryptophan. Each record gives: CDR3 protein, CDR3 DNA, J gene, D gene, V gene, clone size. The D gene is left open where the match is weak. Not every row has a clone size; where given, it reads once, few, many or a size class.

CASRRTSGNNEQFF	TGTGCCAGCAGACGGACTAGCGGAAACAATGAGCAGTTCTTC	TRBJ2-1	TRBD2	TRBV7-2	many
CASSTSTGNGYTF	TGTGCCAGCTCCACTTCGACAGGGAATGGCTACACCTTC	TRBJ1-2	TRBD1	TRBV12-3/TRBV12-4	many
CASSSTYTDTQYF	TGCGCCAGCAGCTCAACTTACACAGATACGCAGTATTTT	TRBJ2-3	.	TRBV5-1	few
CASSRAGRSGYNEQFF	TGTGCCAGCAGTCGCGCGGGACGGTCAGGCTACAATGAGCAGTTCTTC	TRBJ2-1	.	TRBV6-2/TRBV6-3	many
CASSIVAVQGPLEAFF	TGTGCCAGTAGTATAGTGGCCGTACAGGGCCCACTTGAAGCTTTCTTT	TRBJ1-1	.	TRBV19	few
CASTPGKDTQYF	TGTGCCAGCACCCCAGGGAAAGATACGCAGTATTTT	TRBJ2-3	.	TRBV12-3/TRBV12-4	few
CASNRRGYEQYF	TGTGCCAGCAACAGGCGGGGGTACGAGCAGTACTTC	TRBJ2-7	TRBD2	TRBV7-2	many
CATSIYYTGELFF	TGTGCCACCAGCATCTATTACACCGGGGAGCTGTTTTTT	TRBJ2-2	.	TRBV15	many
CASSALAGNTEAFF	TGTGCCAGCAGCGCCTTAGCAGGGAACACTGAAGCTTTCTTT	TRBJ1-1	.	TRBV9	few
CASSAQFYNEQFF	TGTGCCAGCTCGGCCCAGTTCTATAATGAGCAGTTCTTC	TRBJ2-1	.	TRBV18	few
CSAPRGAGVRETQYF	TGCAGTGCCCCCAGGGGAGCGGGAGTACGTGAGACCCAGTACTTC	TRBJ2-5	TRBD2	TRBV20-1	few
CASSADRAGELFF	TGTGCCAGCAGCGCCGATAGGGCCGGGGAGCTGTTTTTT	TRBJ2-2	.	TRBV7-2	few
CASSPGQGSYNELFF	TGCGCCAGCAGCCCGGGACAGGGCTCCTACAATGAGCTGTTCTTC	TRBJ2-1	TRBD1	TRBV5-1	few
CASSTPRAGETEQFF	TGTGCCAGCAGCACGCCTCGAGCGGGAGAAACTGAGCAGTTCTTC	TRBJ2-1	TRBD2	TRBV7-9	few
CSAPGTAPSYNEQFF	TGCAGTGCTCCCGGGACGGCACCCTCCTACAATGAGCAGTTCTTC	TRBJ2-1	.	TRBV20-1	many
CASSYDGAGELFF	TGCGCCAGCAGCTATGACGGGGCCGGGGAGCTGTTTTTT	TRBJ2-2	.	TRBV5-1	.
CASSRGLDYEQYF	TGTGCCAGTAGTAGGGGACTAGACTACGAGCAGTACTTC	TRBJ2-7	TRBD2	TRBV19	many
CAWKRTGNTEAFF	TGTGCCTGGAAACGGACAGGGAACACTGAAGCTTTCTTT	TRBJ1-1	TRBD1	TRBV30	few
CASSVGQKTDTQYF	TGTGCCAGCAGCGTAGGTCAGAAAACAGATACGCAGTATTTT	TRBJ2-3	.	TRBV9	few
CASSLQGAGYNEQFF	TGTGCCAGCAGCCTCCAGGGGGCGGGTTACAATGAGCAGTTCTTC	TRBJ2-1	TRBD1	TRBV7-2	.
CSAERTSGRMVYNEQFF	TGCAGTGCCGAAAGGACTAGCGGGAGGATGGTCTACAATGAGCAGTTCTTC	TRBJ2-1	TRBD2	TRBV20-1	many
CASGPGLAGTYEQYF	TGTGCCAGCGGGCCGGGACTAGCGGGGACCTACGAGCAGTACTTC	TRBJ2-7	TRBD2	TRBV6-2/TRBV6-3	.
CSVQGQGNQPQHF	TGCAGCGTTCAGGGGCAGGGCAATCAGCCCCAGCATTTT	TRBJ1-5	.	TRBV29-1	.
CASILAGGPSNEQFF	TGTGCCAGCATCCTAGCGGGAGGGCCTAGCAATGAGCAGTTCTTC	TRBJ2-1	TRBD2	TRBV5-4	.
CASREAGAYEQYF	TGTGCCAGCAGGGAAGCGGGAGCCTACGAGCAGTACTTC	TRBJ2-7	TRBD2	TRBV6-1	few
CASSLLLAGTVDTQYF	TGTGCCAGCAGCTTGCTACTAGCGGGAACTGTCGATACGCAGTATTTT	TRBJ2-3	TRBD2	TRBV5-4	few
CASSQDQGPREQFF	TGTGCCAGCAGCCAAGATCAGGGACCCCGGGAGCAGTTCTTC	TRBJ2-1	.	TRBV4-2	few
CSASQVLSNQPQHF	TGCAGTGCTAGTCAAGTACTTAGCAATCAGCCCCAGCATTTT	TRBJ1-5	.	TRBV20-1	few
CASSLFKGQIPYEQYF	TGTGCCAGCAGTTTATTTAAGGGACAGATCCCCTACGAGCAGTACTTC	TRBJ2-7	TRBD1	TRBV28	few
CASSLAGDSPGELFF	TGCGCCAGCAGCTTGGCCGGGGACAGTCCCGGGGAGCTGTTTTTT	TRBJ2-2	TRBD1	TRBV5-1	.
CASSGAPGGSRNEKLFF	TGTGCCAGCAGTGGGGCCCCGGGCGGCTCGCGGAATGAAAAACTGTTTTTT	TRBJ1-4	.	TRBV2	many
CSARGTENSPLHF	TGCAGTGCTAGGGGGACAGAGAATTCACCCCTCCACTTT	TRBJ1-6	TRBD1	TRBV20-1	few
CSARLVLAGGDTQYF	TGCAGTGCTAGACTAGTACTAGCGGGAGGAGATACGCAGTATTTT	TRBJ2-3	TRBD2	TRBV20-1	once